This T cell receptor beta chain appears in the sequencing data of a study of T cells after yellow fever vaccination. On the study more broadly: SMART-Seq v4 Ultra Low Input handled preparation of low-cell-number fractions.

Trimming shortened V by 5 bases and J by 5 bases, and 2 bases separated the two germline ends. This CDR3 is 9 amino acids long. Germline CDR1 reads GTSNPN; CDR2 reads SVGIG (reference sequence). TCRdb called the 5' RACE reads again in MiXCR, with one record for every CDR3 protein. Among some 600,000 distinct CDR3 sequences listed, over 9% were seen once. This clonotype was found a few times. Its target is not known. Study results and caveats: Although the secondary response was weaker, it peaked faster, at day 5 versus 15.

The source of this sequence is a man aged 25 to 40 who received the YFV17D yellow fever vaccine. V is TRBV30 and J is TRBJ2-3; D is uncertain. This specimen was PBMCs, taken on the day of the yellow fever booster vaccination. The CDR3 loop is CAWGDTQYF. CDR3 sequence (DNA): TGTGCCTGGGGAGATACGCAGTATTTT.